This note documents a single TCR beta chain sequence. The entry originates in a study of shared clonotypes between healthy human individuals. For each subset, genomic DNA was distributed in equal portions over several immunoSEQ plates. PBMC DNA, left unsorted, was sequenced on ten immunoSEQ deep assay plates. The data were produced by immunoSEQ multiplex PCR, yet TCRdb's version contains in-frame clones alone and is incomplete. Among about 520,000 clones, 60% to 80% were seen once, and the ten largest hold 12%. V shed 2 bases and J 1 base; nucleotides not matched to a gene: 3. CDR1 is SEHNR and CDR2 is FQNEAQ in the germline V gene (reference sequence). The CDR3 loop spans 15 amino acids.

The specimen sequenced was PBMCs. The receptor was isolated from a woman between 40 and 50 years old in good health. Some clones in this sample may be carry-over from other donors' samples. The gene calls are TRBV7-9 and TRBJ2-5; 8 bases are shared with TRBD2. The CDR3 nucleotides are TGTGCCAGCAGCTTACCGGGGACTAGCCAAGAGACCCAGTACTTC. Encoded protein: CASSLPGTSQETQYF.